A selection of T cell receptor beta chains follows, all from one sample in a study of blood T cell repertoires in COVID-19. TCRdb's table, derived via immunoSEQ multiplex PCR, lists solely in-frame clones and lacks some. The sample has around 250,000 clones, around 87% seen once. The specimen was peripheral blood. The receptors come from a woman aged 70-85 years with active or convalescent COVID-19. Each CDR3 is given with its conserved first and last residue. The order of the fields is V gene, J gene, clone size, CDR3 length, D gene, CDR3 protein, CDR3 DNA. D genes are given only for firm matches. Part of the rows lack a size; the others show once, few, many or a class for expanded clones.

>TRBV9|TRBJ2-7|NA|12|NA
CASSVASNEQYF
TGTGCCAGCAGCGTAGCTAGCAACGAGCAGTACTTC
>TRBV3-1/TRBV3-2|TRBJ1-2|NA|14|NA
CASSRTEGRHGYTF
TGTGCCAGCAGCCGGACGGAGGGAAGGCATGGCTACACCTTC
>TRBV15|TRBJ2-6|NA|14|NA
CATSRDLGANVLTF
TGTGCCACCAGCAGAGATTTAGGGGCCAACGTCCTGACTTTC
>TRBV19|TRBJ2-3|NA|16|NA
CASTLESAGSTDTQYF
TGTGCCAGTACCCTTGAGTCAGCAGGGAGCACAGATACGCAGTATTTT
>TRBV6-4|TRBJ2-2|NA|11|NA
CDVQGSGELFF
TGTGACGTACAGGGTTCCGGGGAGCTGTTTTTT
>TRBV11-2|TRBJ2-3|NA|17|TRBD2
CASSEEASGGNTDTQYF
TGTGCCAGCAGCGAAGAGGCTAGCGGGGGGAACACAGATACGCAGTATTTT
>TRBV7-2|TRBJ1-1|NA|14|NA
CASSFGQKNTEAFF
TGTGCCAGCAGCTTCGGACAGAAGAACACTGAAGCTTTCTTT
>TRBV7-9|TRBJ2-7|once|15|NA
CASPPAGTKDYEQYF
TGTGCCAGCCCTCCTGCAGGGACAAAAGACTACGAGCAGTACTTC
>TRBV10-3|TRBJ2-5|NA|13|TRBD1
CAIGRTGEETQYF
TGTGCCATCGGGCGGACAGGGGAAGAGACCCAGTACTTC
>TRBV7-2|TRBJ2-1|NA|18|NA
CASSLGGSRRVSYNEQFF
TGTGCCAGCAGCTTAGGTGGTTCCCGACGGGTCTCCTACAATGAGCAGTTCTTC
>TRBV5-6|TRBJ1-5|NA|13|NA
CASSLGPNQPQHF
TGTGCCAGCAGCTTGGGGCCTAATCAGCCCCAGCATTTT
>TRBV6-6|TRBJ1-3|few|15|NA
CASSLQQGSGNTIYF
TGTGCCAGCAGCTTACAACAGGGATCTGGAAACACCATATATTTT
>TRBV12-5|TRBJ2-7|NA|13|NA
CASAPGVRYEQYF
TGTGCTAGTGCCCCCGGGGTCCGCTACGAGCAGTACTTC
>TRBV6-2/TRBV6-3|TRBJ1-4|NA|16|TRBD1
CASSYSKGQGHEKLFF
TGTGCCAGCAGTTACTCGAAGGGACAGGGGCACGAAAAACTGTTTTTT
>TRBV9|TRBJ1-1|once|13|NA
CASSEAGRTEAFF
TGTGCCAGCAGCGAGGCAGGGCGAACTGAAGCTTTCTTT
>TRBV9|TRBJ1-6|NA|15|TRBD1
CASSGPGTGISPLHF
TGTGCCAGCAGCGGGCCCGGGACAGGTATTTCACCCCTCCACTTT
>TRBV11-3|TRBJ1-1|NA|15|NA
CASSPNGLRDTEAFF
TGTGCCAGCAGCCCTAATGGGTTGCGGGACACTGAAGCTTTCTTT
>TRBV6-5|TRBJ1-2|NA|14|NA
CASSYSRTVTSYTF
TGTGCCAGCAGTTACTCTCGGACAGTAACTAGCTACACCTTC
>TRBV3-1/TRBV3-2|TRBJ1-3|NA|12|NA
CASSQEGNTIYF
TGTGCCAGCAGCCAGGAGGGAAACACCATATATTTT
>TRBV7-2|TRBJ1-1|NA|15|TRBD1
CASSLGQATNTEAFF
TGTGCCAGCAGCCTAGGACAGGCAACGAACACTGAAGCTTTCTTT
>TRBV23-1|TRBJ2-5|few|11|NA
CASSLGETQYF
TGCGCCAGCAGCCTGGGCGAGACCCAGTACTTC
>TRBV6-2/TRBV6-3|TRBJ2-3|NA|14|NA
CASSLLRTADTQYF
TGTGCCAGCAGTTTACTTAGGACAGCAGATACGCAGTATTTT
>TRBV5-4|TRBJ1-2|NA|13|NA
CASSYTGSEGYTF
TGTGCCAGCAGCTACACAGGGTCGGAGGGCTACACCTTC
>TRBV10-3|TRBJ1-2|NA|16|NA
CAISEPVTETRDGYTF
TGTGCCATCAGTGAGCCAGTGACAGAAACGCGAGATGGCTACACCTTC
>TRBV12-3/TRBV12-4|TRBJ1-5|NA|12|NA
CASSGQNQPQHF
TGTGCCAGCAGTGGGCAGAATCAGCCCCAGCATTTT
>TRBV7-9|TRBJ2-5|NA|14|NA
CASSADRPQETQYF
TGTGCCAGCAGCGCGGACAGACCCCAAGAGACCCAGTACTTC
>TRBV6-2/TRBV6-3|TRBJ2-7|NA|14|NA
CASSFLQGYYEQYF
TGTGCCAGCAGTTTCCTACAGGGATACTACGAGCAGTACTTC
>TRBV18|TRBJ2-3|NA|17|TRBD2
CASSPLTSGGAADTQYF
TGTGCCAGCTCACCGCTTACTAGCGGGGGGGCCGCAGATACGCAGTATTTT